This TCR beta chain was profiled in a study of CD8 T cells in Susac syndrome. Reverse transcription used roughly 0.45 to 1 ug RNA and random hexamers. TCRdb passed the immunoSEQ multiplex PCR reads through MiXCR, listing each CDR3 protein once. The sample consists of about 300,000 distinct CDR3 sequences, about 85% of them appearing once. Sequencing of TCR beta drew on CD8+ and CD4+ T cells from blood. Trimming took off 0 bases at V and 6 bases at J, with 15 bases between the two ends. This CDR3 has 14 residues. The germline V gene has CDR1 SQVTM and CDR2 ANQGSEA. The source of this sequence is a human donor with multiple sclerosis. Material for sequencing was CD8+ T cells from PBMCs. The chain couples TRBV29-1 to TRBJ2-7; possible D gene TRBD1, 5 bases. CDR3 protein: CSVEDPYRNFEQYF. Here the CDR3 DNA reads TGCAGCGTTGAAGATCCTTACAGGAACTTCGAGCAGTACTTC.